The 27 T cell receptor beta chains reported below all come from one sample, sequenced in a study of cytomegalovirus exposure and HLA in healthy donors. The PCR employed 60 Vbeta primers together with 13 Jbeta primers. Generated by immunoSEQ multiplex PCR, the TCRdb table keeps only in-frame clones and is missing some. The sample contains roughly 120,000 clones, roughly 80% of which appear only once. The sequencing sample was made of PBMCs. Receptor source: a man aged 25-45 years in good health and CMV-seropositive.

The rearrangement joins TRBV11-2 to TRBJ1-2, with a weak D call TRBD1 (5 bases). Germline CDR1 is SGHAT and CDR2 is FQNNGV. The CDR3 is 15 amino acids. V lost 2 bases to trimming and J lost 8 bases, with 18 bases between them. The CDR3 DNA sequence: TGTGCCAGCAGCTTATGGTTTCCAGGGCCTGAGGGCTACACCTTC. It is translated as CASSLWFPGPEGYTF. Full variable domain (outside the CDR3, taken from reference TRBV11-2 and TRBJ1-2): EAGVAQSPRYKIIEKRQSVAFWCNPISGHATLYWYQQILGQGPKLLIQFQNNGVVDDSQLPKDRFSAERLKGVDSTLKIQPAKLEDSAVYLCASSLWFPGPEGYTFGSGTRLTVV.

As concerns this clone: Compared with germline, one end of the junction differs, possibly owing to a read error. The V gene is TRBV4-2, the J gene TRBJ2-7; weak D call: TRBD2 (5 bases). This CDR3 region has 16 residues. Germline V CDR1 and CDR2: LGHNA, YNFKEQ. The CDR3 sequence is CASSQEAGIKLYGQYF. DNA of the CDR3: TGTGCCAGCAGCCAAGAGGCGGGCATCAAACTCTACGGGCAGTACTTC.

V gene TRBV28 combines with J gene TRBJ2-3, with 11 bases identical to TRBD2. This CDR3 comprises 16 residues. CDR1 and CDR2 from the germline V gene are MDHEN and SYDVKM. V shed 6 bases and J 6 bases; nucleotides not matched to a gene: 11. CDR3 residues: CASSPLVVAGGDTQYF. Here the CDR3 DNA reads TGTGCCAGCAGCCCCCTAGTAGTAGCGGGAGGGGATACGCAGTATTTT.

CDR3 loop: CASSPRAGRGSSYNEQFF. The DNA of the CDR3 is TGTGCCAGCAGCCCACGGGCGGGGCGGGGGAGCTCCTACAATGAGCAGTTCTTC. V gene TRBV11-2 combines with J gene TRBJ2-1; TRBD2 matches 7 bases. CDR1 SGHAT and CDR2 FQNNGV come from the germline V gene. J was trimmed by 0 bases and V by 5 bases; bases with no gene match: 13. CDR3 length equals 18 residues.

The rearrangement links TRBV28 to TRBJ1-1; D is unresolved. The CDR3 is made up of 15 amino acids. Per germline, CDR1 MDHEN and CDR2 SYDVKM. V was shortened by 9 bases and J by 2 bases, with 19 bases between the two germline ends. Written as DNA, the CDR3 is TGTGCCAGTAAACAAGGGTGGGGAGGAAACACTGAAGCTTTCTTT. This encodes CASKQGWGGNTEAFF.

The rearrangement links TRBV5-8 to TRBJ1-1; D is perhaps TRBD1 (5 bases). The ends were cut back, 2 bases at V and 4 bases at J, with 15 bases in the middle. The germline CDR1 and CDR2 sequences are SGHTS and YDEGEE. The CDR3 is 15 amino acids. The CDR3 DNA is TGTGCCAGCAGCTTAGCAAACGTTGGGGCCACTGAAGCTTTCTTT. Translated: CASSLANVGATEAFF.

The V and J genes are TRBV7-2 and TRBJ1-5; 10 bases are shared with TRBD1. The CDR3 covers 14 residues. Germline V gene lookup returns CDR1 SGHTA and CDR2 FQGNSA. J gave up 2 bases and V 8 bases, and 3 bases lay outside the gene matches. This CDR3 is CASSGTGGNQPQHF. CDR3 in DNA: TGTGCCAGCTCCGGGACAGGGGGCAATCAGCCCCAGCATTTT.

The rearrangement joins TRBV2 to TRBJ2-1; weak D call: TRBD2 (6 bases). Trimming took 8 bases from V and 14 from J, leaving 25 bases between them. Germline loops: CDR1 SNHLY, CDR2 FYNNEI. The CDR3 totals 14 residues. This chain's CDR3 is CASGPRDSISREFF. CDR3 bases: TGTGCCAGCGGACCCCGGGACTCAATATCCAGGGAGTTCTTC.

The gene calls are TRBV28 and TRBJ2-7; 8 bases fit TRBD2. CDR1 and CDR2 from the germline V gene are MDHEN and SYDVKM. Unmatched junction bases numbered 6, after V lost 6 bases and J lost 2 bases. This CDR3 region has 14 residues. The CDR3 region is CASRLPGLAYEQYF. Written as DNA, the CDR3 is TGTGCCAGCAGACTACCGGGACTAGCCTACGAGCAGTACTTC.

The chain recombines TRBV7-8 with TRBJ1-4; 10 positions agree with TRBD1. Germline values: CDR1 SGHVS, CDR2 FQNEAQ. The CDR3 runs 14 residues. With V trimmed by 6 bases and J by 8 bases, 6 bases remained unmatched. The CDR3 sequence is CASRTTGGFEKLFF. The CDR3 nucleotides are TGTGCCAGCAGAACGACAGGGGGCTTCGAAAAACTGTTTTTT.

The J gene is TRBJ2-3, the V gene TRBV10-3; 7 bases are shared with TRBD1. The V gene's germline CDR1 is ENHRY and CDR2 SYGVKD. Unmatched junction bases numbered 10, after V lost 6 bases and J lost 1 base. CDR3 size: 16 residues. CDR3 in amino acids: CAISDLTGRRTDTQYF. CDR3 DNA: TGTGCCATCAGCGACCTGACAGGGCGCCGCACAGATACGCAGTATTTT.

For the CDR3, the DNA is TGCGCCAGCAGCTTGCAAGGGGGAACTAATGAAAAACTGTTTTTT. Translating it yields CASSLQGGTNEKLFF. The V call is TRBV5-1, the J call TRBJ1-4; tentatively, D is TRBD1 (6 bases). The CDR3 is 15 residues long. Per the germline V gene, CDR1 is SGHRS and CDR2 is YFSETQ. Between the trimmed V and J ends, which lost 1 base and 1 base, there was a span of 8 bases.

This clone was detected once. The chain recombines TRBV6-1 with TRBJ1-4; D is perhaps TRBD1 (6 bases). This CDR3 contains 16 residues. V dropped 2 bases and J dropped 8 bases, with 18 bases sitting between them. Germline V CDR1 and CDR2: MNHNS, SASEGT. The CDR3, as DNA: TGTGCCAGCAGTGAAACTTTATCAGGGGATAACGAAAAACTGTTTTTT. Its protein is CASSETLSGDNEKLFF.

This clone was recorded once. The chain combines TRBV2 with TRBJ1-1; the D is unclear. V lost 6 bases and J lost 1, with 15 bases in between. Germline V lookup: CDR1 SNHLY, CDR2 FYNNEI. This CDR3 has 15 residues. In nucleotides, the CDR3 is TGTGCCAGCAGGACAAGGTCAGTATCGAACACTGAAGCTTTCTTT. Its translation is CASRTRSVSNTEAFF.

The chain recombines TRBV13 with TRBJ2-3, with 9 bases aligning to TRBD2. The CDR3 is 17 residues long. Germline CDR1 PRHDT, CDR2 FYEKMQ (reference sequence). V shed 0 bases, J shed 4 bases, and the junction held 8 bases outside the gene matches. Written as DNA, the CDR3 is TGTGCCAGCAGCTTAGGGAAGCGGGGGGCTCCTCCAGATACGCAGTATTTT. Translated, it gives CASSLGKRGAPPDTQYF.

The chain links TRBV10-3 to TRBJ2-3; 10 bases are a match to TRBD2. In germline, CDR1 is ENHRY, CDR2 SYGVKD. The CDR3 extends over 13 amino acids. Trimming cost V 10 bases and J 1 base; bases outside gene matches: 2. The CDR3 sequence: CASGTSGTDTQYF. CDR3 DNA: TGTGCCAGCGGGACTAGCGGCACAGATACGCAGTATTTT.

V gene TRBV19 combines with J gene TRBJ2-1; the D is unclear. The CDR3 loop spans 14 amino acids. V lost 6 bases, J lost 8 bases, and 17 bases lay in between. Per germline, CDR1 LNHDA and CDR2 SQIVND (reference sequence). CDR3 protein: CASSINPTVDEQFF. The CDR3 region has the DNA TGTGCCAGTAGCATCAATCCTACGGTCGATGAGCAGTTCTTC.

The gene calls are TRBV6-1 and TRBJ2-3; the D is unclear. The germline CDR1 and CDR2 sequences are MNHNS and SASEGT. The CDR3 loop spans 11 amino acids. V was pared by 5 bases and J by 5 bases, with 5 bases between. This chain's CDR3 is CASSFGDTQYF. The CDR3 region has the DNA TGTGCCAGCAGTTTCGGAGATACGCAGTATTTT.

The rearrangement joins TRBV4-1 to TRBJ2-7; 12 nucleotides agree with TRBD2. Trimming at V came to 4 bases and at J to 8 bases, leaving 9 bases not matched to a gene. The CDR3 is 15 residues long. CDR1 MGHRA and CDR2 YSYEKL come from the germline V gene. The CDR3 DNA sequence: TGCGCCAGCAGCCTATCGACTAGCGGGAGTTGGCAGCAGTACGTC. Encoded protein: CASSLSTSGSWQQYV.

This chain uses TRBV30 with TRBJ1-2; D not certain. Trimming took 4 bases from V and 4 from J, leaving 19 bases between them. The CDR3 has 15 residues. The germline V gene encodes CDR1 GTSNPN and CDR2 SVGIG (reference sequence). The CDR3 region has the DNA TGTGCCTGGACCTCTTGGGGAGAGGGAACCTATGGCTACACCTTC. Amino acids: CAWTSWGEGTYGYTF.

This CDR3 reads CAWSPGGNQPQHF. As DNA, the CDR3 is TGTGCCTGGAGTCCGGGGGGGAATCAGCCCCAGCATTTT. The chain joins TRBV30 to TRBJ1-5; maybe TRBD1 (5 bases). The CDR3 runs 13 residues. Trimming removed 2 bases from V and 4 bases from J, with 9 bases in between. Germline CDR1 GTSNPN, CDR2 SVGIG (reference sequence).

This clone was counted only a few times. This sequence joins TRBV28 and TRBJ1-2, with TRBD1 identical over 7 bases. The CDR3 runs 14 residues. Germline trimming cut 6 bases from V and 1 base from J; bases unmatched to any gene: 5. Germline loops: CDR1 MDHEN, CDR2 SYDVKM. Here the CDR3 DNA reads TGTGCCAGCAGCCGGACAGGTGTTAACTATGGCTACACCTTC. This encodes CASSRTGVNYGYTF.

This sequence joins TRBV4-2 and TRBJ2-7; 9 bases line up with TRBD2. The CDR3 contains 14 residues. The V and J ends lost 3 bases and 3 bases, in that order; junction bases with no gene match: 3. The germline gives CDR1 LGHNA, CDR2 YNFKEQ. The CDR3 sequence: CASSQGLASYEQYV. The CDR3 nucleotides are TGTGCCAGCAGCCAGGGACTAGCCAGCTACGAGCAGTACGTC.

The chain recombines TRBV2 with TRBJ1-6, with 9 bases fitting TRBD1. With V trimmed by 8 bases and J by 9 bases, 8 bases remained unmatched. CDR1 and CDR2 from the germline V gene are SNHLY and FYNNEI. The CDR3 totals 14 residues. The CDR3 nucleotides are TGTGCCAGCTTTGACAGGGGGAGAGGTTCACCCCTCCACTTT. Its protein is CASFDRGRGSPLHF. Combining the CDR3 with reference TRBV2 and TRBJ1-6 gives the whole variable domain EPEVTQTPSHQVTQMGQEVILRCVPISNHLYFYWYRQILGQKVEFLVSFYNNEISEKSEIFDDQFSVERPDGSNFTLKIRSTKLEDSAMYFCASFDRGRGSPLHFGNGTRLTVT.

The gene calls are TRBV11-2 and TRBJ2-6; TRBD1 matches 9 bases. Looked up from germline, CDR1 is SGHAT and CDR2 is FQNNGV. The CDR3 length is 15 residues. Germline trimming cut 5 bases from V and 4 bases from J; bases unmatched to any gene: 3. In DNA, the CDR3 is TGTGCCAGCAGCCGGACAGGGGCCGGGGCCAACGTCCTGACTTTC. Protein: CASSRTGAGANVLTF.

This chain links TRBV5-4 with TRBJ1-2; 7 positions agree with TRBD1. Germline V CDR1 and CDR2: SGHNT, YYREEE (reference sequence). The CDR3 covers 12 residues. Trimming took 4 bases from V and 9 from J; bases not matched to a gene: 6. The CDR3 region is CASSVGQFSYTF. The DNA for the CDR3 is TGTGCCAGCAGCGTGGGACAGTTTAGCTACACCTTC.

V and J are TRBV25-1 and TRBJ2-7, with no clear D. The CDR3 runs 8 residues. In germline, CDR1 is MGHDK, CDR2 SYGVNS. The V gene lost 6 bases and the J gene lost 10 bases, with 4 bases spanning the gap. This chain's CDR3 is CASSLQYV. In nucleotides, the CDR3 is TGTGCCAGCAGCCTCCAGTACGTC.